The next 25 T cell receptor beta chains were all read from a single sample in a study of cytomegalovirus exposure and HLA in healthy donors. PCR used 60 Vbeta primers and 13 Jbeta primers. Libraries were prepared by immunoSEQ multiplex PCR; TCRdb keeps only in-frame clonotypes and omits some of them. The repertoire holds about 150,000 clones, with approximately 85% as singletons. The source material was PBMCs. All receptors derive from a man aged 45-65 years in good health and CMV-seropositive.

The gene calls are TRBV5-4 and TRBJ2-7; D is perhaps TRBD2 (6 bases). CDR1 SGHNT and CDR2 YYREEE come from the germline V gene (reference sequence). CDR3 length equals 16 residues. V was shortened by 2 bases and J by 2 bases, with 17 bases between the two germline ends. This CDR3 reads CASSFGGGGVTYEQYF. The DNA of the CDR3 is TGTGCCAGCAGCTTCGGGGGTGGCGGGGTAACCTACGAGCAGTACTTC.

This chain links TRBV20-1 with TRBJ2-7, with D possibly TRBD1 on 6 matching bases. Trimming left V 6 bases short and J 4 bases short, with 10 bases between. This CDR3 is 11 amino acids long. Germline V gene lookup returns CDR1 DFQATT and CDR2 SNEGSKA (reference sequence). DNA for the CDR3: TGCAGTGCGGTTCAGGGGTACGAGCAGTACTTC. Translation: CSAVQGYEQYF.

In nucleotides, the CDR3 is TGTGCCAGCAGCCGCCCGGACAGGCGAAACACTGAAGCTTTCTTT. The encoded protein is CASSRPDRRNTEAFF. This chain uses TRBV11-2 with TRBJ1-1; 7 bases align to TRBD1. V trimming: 5 bases; J trimming: 2 bases; junction bases outside the gene matches: 8. Germline CDR1 reads SGHAT; CDR2 reads FQNNGV. The length of the CDR3 is 15 residues.

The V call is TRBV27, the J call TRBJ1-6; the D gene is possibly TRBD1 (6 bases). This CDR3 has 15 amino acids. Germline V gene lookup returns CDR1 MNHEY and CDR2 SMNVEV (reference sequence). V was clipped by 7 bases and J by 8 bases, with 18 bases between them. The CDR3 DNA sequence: TGTGCCAGCACTGTCCCCAGGGGCCGGGATTCACCCCTCCACTTT. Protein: CASTVPRGRDSPLHF.

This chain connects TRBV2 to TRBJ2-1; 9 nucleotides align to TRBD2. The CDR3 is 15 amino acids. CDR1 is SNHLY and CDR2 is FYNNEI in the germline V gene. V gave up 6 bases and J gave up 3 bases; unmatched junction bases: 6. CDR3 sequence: CASSEIAGVYNEQFF. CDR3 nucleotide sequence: TGTGCCAGCAGCGAAATAGCGGGAGTCTACAATGAGCAGTTCTTC.

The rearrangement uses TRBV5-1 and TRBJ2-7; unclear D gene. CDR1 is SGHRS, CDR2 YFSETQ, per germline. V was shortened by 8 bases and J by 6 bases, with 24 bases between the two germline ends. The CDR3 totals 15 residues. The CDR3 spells CASTGSGGGSGEQYF. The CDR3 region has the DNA TGCGCCAGTACGGGTTCTGGTGGCGGCTCTGGCGAGCAGTACTTC.

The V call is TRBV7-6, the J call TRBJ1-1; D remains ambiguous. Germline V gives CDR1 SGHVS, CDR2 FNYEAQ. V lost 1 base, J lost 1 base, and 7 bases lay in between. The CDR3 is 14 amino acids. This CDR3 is CASSLGAGNTEAFF. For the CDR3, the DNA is TGTGCCAGCAGCTTAGGCGCGGGGAACACTGAAGCTTTCTTT.

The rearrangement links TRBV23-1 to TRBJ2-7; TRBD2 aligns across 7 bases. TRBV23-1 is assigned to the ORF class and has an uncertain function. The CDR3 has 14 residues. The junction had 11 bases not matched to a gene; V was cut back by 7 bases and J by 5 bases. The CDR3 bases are TGCGCCAGCAATAATTGGCGGGAGTTCGACGAGCAGTACTTC. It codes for CASNNWREFDEQYF.

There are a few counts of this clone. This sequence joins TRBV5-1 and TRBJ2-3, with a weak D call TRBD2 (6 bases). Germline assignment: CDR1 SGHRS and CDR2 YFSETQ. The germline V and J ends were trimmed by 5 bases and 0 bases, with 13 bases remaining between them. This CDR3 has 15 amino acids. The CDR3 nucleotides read TGCGCCAGCAGTCTCTCTGCGGGGAGCACAGATACGCAGTATTTT. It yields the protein CASSLSAGSTDTQYF.

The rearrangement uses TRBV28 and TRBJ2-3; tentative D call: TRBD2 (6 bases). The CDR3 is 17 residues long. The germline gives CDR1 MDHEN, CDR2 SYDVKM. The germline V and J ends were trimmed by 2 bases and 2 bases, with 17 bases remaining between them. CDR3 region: CASSLGRGGIHTDTQYF. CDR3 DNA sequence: TGTGCCAGCAGTTTAGGGCGGGGCGGGATCCACACAGATACGCAGTATTTT.

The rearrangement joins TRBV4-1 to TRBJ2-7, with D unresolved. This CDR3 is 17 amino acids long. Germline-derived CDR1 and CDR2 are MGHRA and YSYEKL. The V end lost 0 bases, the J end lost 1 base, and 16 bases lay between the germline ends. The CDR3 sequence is CASSQDKESAISYEQYF. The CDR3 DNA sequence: TGCGCCAGCAGCCAAGATAAGGAGTCGGCGATATCCTACGAGCAGTACTTC.

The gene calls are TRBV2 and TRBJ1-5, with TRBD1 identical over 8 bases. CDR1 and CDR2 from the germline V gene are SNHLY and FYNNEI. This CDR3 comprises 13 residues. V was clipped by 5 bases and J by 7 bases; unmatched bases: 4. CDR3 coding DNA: TGTGCCAGCAGTTCGACAGGGGTCCAGCCCCAGCATTTT. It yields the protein CASSSTGVQPQHF.

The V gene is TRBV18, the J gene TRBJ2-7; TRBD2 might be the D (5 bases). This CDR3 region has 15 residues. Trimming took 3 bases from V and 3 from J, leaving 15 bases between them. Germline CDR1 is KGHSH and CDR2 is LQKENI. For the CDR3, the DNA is TGTGCCAGCTCACCCCCCAGGAGAGGGAACTACGAGCAGTACTTC. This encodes CASSPPRRGNYEQYF.

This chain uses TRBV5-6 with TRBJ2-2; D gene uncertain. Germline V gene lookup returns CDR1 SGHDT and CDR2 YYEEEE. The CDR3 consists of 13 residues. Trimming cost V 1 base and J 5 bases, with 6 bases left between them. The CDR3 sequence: CASSLTRTGELFF. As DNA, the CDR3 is TGTGCCAGCAGCTTGACCAGGACCGGGGAGCTGTTTTTT.

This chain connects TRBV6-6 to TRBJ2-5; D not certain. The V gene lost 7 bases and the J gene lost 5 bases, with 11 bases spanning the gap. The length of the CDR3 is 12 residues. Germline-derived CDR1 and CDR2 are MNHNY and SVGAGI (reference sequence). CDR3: CASTERRETQYF. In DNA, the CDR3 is TGTGCCAGCACCGAGCGCCGGGAGACCCAGTACTTC.

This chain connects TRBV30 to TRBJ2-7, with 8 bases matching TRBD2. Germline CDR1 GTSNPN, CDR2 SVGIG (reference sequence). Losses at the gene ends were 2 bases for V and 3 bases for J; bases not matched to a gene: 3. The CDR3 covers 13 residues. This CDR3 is CAWSPAGVYEQYF. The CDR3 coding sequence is TGTGCCTGGAGTCCAGCGGGAGTCTACGAGCAGTACTTC.

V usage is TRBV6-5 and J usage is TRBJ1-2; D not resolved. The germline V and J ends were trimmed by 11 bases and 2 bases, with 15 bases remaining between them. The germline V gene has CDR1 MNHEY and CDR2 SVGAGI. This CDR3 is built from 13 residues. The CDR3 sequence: CAPGVGKNYGYTF. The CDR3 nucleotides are TGTGCCCCCGGGGTGGGGAAAAACTATGGCTACACCTTC.

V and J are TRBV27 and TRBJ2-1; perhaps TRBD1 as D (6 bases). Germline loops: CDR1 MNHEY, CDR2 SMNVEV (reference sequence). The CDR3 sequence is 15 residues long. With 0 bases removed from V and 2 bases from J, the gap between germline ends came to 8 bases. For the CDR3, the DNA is TGTGCCAGCAGTTTATCACAGGGAGCCTACAATGAGCAGTTCTTC. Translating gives CASSLSQGAYNEQFF.

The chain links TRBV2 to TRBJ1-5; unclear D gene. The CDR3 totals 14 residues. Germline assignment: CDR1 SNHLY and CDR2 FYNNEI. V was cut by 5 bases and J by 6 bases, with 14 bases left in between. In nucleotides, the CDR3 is TGTGCCAGCAGTCCTCTGATACGCGGTCAGCCCCAGCATTTT. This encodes CASSPLIRGQPQHF.

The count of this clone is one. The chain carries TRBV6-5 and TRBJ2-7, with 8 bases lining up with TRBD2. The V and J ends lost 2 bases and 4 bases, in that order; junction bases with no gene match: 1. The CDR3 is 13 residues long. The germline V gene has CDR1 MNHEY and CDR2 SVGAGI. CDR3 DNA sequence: TGTGCCAGCAGTTACACTAGCGGTTACGAGCAGTACTTC. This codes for CASSYTSGYEQYF.

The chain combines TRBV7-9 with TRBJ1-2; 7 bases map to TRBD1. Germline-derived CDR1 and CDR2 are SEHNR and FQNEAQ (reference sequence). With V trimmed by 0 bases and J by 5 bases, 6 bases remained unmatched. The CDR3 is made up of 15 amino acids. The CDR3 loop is CASSLAGQPQYGYTF. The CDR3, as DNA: TGTGCCAGCAGCTTAGCGGGACAGCCTCAGTATGGCTACACCTTC.

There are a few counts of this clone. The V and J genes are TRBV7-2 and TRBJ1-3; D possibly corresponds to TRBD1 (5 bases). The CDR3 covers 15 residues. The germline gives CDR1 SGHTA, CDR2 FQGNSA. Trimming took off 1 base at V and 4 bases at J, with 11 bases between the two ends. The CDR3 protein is CASSLVPKGGNTIYF. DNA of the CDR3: TGTGCCAGCAGCTTAGTCCCCAAGGGGGGAAACACCATATATTTT.

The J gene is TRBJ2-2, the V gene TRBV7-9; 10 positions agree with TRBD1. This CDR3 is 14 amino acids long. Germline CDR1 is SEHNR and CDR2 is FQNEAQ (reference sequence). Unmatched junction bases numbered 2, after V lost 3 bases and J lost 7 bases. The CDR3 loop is CASSLGQGFGELFF. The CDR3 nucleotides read TGTGCCAGCAGCTTGGGACAGGGGTTCGGGGAGCTGTTTTTT.

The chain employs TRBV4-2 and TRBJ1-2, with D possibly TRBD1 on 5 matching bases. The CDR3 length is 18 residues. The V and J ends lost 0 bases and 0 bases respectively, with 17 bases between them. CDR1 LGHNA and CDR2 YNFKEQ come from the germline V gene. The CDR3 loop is CASSQDHGRAVANYGYTF. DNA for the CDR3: TGTGCCAGCAGCCAAGATCACGGCAGGGCCGTGGCTAACTATGGCTACACCTTC.

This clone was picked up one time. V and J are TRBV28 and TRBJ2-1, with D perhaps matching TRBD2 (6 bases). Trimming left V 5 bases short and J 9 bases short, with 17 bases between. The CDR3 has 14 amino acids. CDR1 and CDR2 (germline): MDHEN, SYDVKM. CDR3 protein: CASSPPRGRIEQFF. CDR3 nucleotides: TGTGCCAGCAGTCCGCCTCGGGGGAGAATTGAGCAGTTCTTC.